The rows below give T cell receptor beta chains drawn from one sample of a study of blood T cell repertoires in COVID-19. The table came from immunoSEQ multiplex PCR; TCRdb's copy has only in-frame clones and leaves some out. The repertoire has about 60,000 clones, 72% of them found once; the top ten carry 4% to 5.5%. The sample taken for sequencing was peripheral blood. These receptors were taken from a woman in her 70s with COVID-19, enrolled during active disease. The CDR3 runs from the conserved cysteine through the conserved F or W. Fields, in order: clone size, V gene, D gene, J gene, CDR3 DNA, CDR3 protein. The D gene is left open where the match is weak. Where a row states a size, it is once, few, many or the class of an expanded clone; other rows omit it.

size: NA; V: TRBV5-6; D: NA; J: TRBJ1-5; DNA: TGTGCCAGCAGCCGGGCCGGGGGGGGATATCAGCCCCAGCATTTT; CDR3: CASSRAGGGYQPQHF
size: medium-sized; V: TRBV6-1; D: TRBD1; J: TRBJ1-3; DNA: TGTGCCAGCAGTGAATATACAGGGGGCGGAAACACCATATATTTT; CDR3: CASSEYTGGGNTIYF
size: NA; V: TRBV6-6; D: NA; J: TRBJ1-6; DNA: TGTGCCAGCAGTACAGAGGGGGGGGTTTCACCCCTCCACTTT; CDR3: CASSTEGGVSPLHF
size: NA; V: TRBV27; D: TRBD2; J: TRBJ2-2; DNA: TGTGCCAGCAGCCTTACTAGCGGGGGAACGACCGGGGAGCTGTTTTTT; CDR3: CASSLTSGGTTGELFF
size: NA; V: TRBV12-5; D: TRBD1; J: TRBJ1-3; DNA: TGTGCTAGTGGCCCAGGGGGGACCTCTGGAAACACCATATATTTT; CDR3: CASGPGGTSGNTIYF
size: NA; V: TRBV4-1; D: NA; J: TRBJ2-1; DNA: TGCGCCAGCAGCCAAGATGGGCGCCCCTCATACAATGAGCAGTTCTTC; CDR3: CASSQDGRPSYNEQFF
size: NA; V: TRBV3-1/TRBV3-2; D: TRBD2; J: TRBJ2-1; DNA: TGTGCCAGCAGCCAAGATGAGACTAGCGGGGGGGATGAGCAGTTCTTC; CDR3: CASSQDETSGGDEQFF
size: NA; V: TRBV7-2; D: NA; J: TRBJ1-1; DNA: TGTGCCAGCAGCGCCGTCCGGGACACTGAAGCTTTCTTT; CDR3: CASSAVRDTEAFF
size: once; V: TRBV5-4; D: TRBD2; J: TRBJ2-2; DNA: TGTGCCAGCAGCCGGACTAGCGGGAGGGCCTCCGGGGAGCTGTTTTTT; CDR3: CASSRTSGRASGELFF
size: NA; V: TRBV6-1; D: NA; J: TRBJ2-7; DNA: TGTGCCAGCAGTGAAAGGGTGGACTACTACGAGCAGTACTTC; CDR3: CASSERVDYYEQYF
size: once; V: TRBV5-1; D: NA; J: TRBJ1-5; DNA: TGCGCCAGCAGCTTGGAGCCGGCAGGGGATCAGCCCCAGCATTTT; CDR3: CASSLEPAGDQPQHF
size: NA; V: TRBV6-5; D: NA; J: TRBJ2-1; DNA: TGTGCCAGCAGTTACAGGTCGGGAGTATATGAGCAGTTCTTC; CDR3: CASSYRSGVYEQFF
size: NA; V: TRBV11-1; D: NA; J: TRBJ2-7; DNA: TGTGCCAGCAGCTTCGCTTCCAGGGACTACGAGCAGTACTTC; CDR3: CASSFASRDYEQYF
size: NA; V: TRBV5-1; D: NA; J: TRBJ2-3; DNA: TGCGCCAGCAGCCTTCAGGGGCAGGGAGATACGCAGTATTTT; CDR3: CASSLQGQGDTQYF
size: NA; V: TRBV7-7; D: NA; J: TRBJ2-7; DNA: TGTGCCAGCAGCTTGGGGGGATCTAGCGACGAGCAGTACTTC; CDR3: CASSLGGSSDEQYF
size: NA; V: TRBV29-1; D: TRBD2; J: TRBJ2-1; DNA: TGCAGCGTTGAAGGGCTAGCGGGAGGCCCCTACAATGAGCAGTTCTTC; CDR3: CSVEGLAGGPYNEQFF
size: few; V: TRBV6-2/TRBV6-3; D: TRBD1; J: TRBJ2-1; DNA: TGTGCCAGCAGTTACTCGATGGGACAGTTTGCTTATGAGCAGTTCTTC; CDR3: CASSYSMGQFAYEQFF
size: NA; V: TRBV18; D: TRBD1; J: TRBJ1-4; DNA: TGTGCCAGCTCACCTAATACCGGGACAGGTGAAAAACTGTTTTTT; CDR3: CASSPNTGTGEKLFF
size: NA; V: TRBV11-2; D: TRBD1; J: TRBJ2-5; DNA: TGTGCCAGCAGCCTCGAAGACAGGGCGGGGACCCAGTACTTC; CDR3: CASSLEDRAGTQYF
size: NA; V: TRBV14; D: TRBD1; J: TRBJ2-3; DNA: TGTGCCAGCAGCCCTCCCACAGGGGGCGTAGATACGCAGTATTTT; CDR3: CASSPPTGGVDTQYF
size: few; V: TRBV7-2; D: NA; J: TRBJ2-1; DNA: TGTGCCAGCAGCTCCCTCGGTGAGCAGTTCTTC; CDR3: CASSSLGEQFF
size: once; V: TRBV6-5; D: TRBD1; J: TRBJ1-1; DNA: TGTGCCGGACAACAGGGGGCGGACACTGAAGCTTTCTTT; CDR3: CAGQQGADTEAFF
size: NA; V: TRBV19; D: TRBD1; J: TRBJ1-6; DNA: TGTGCCAGTAGGGGACAGGGCGGTGATACACCCCTCCACTTT; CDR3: CASRGQGGDTPLHF
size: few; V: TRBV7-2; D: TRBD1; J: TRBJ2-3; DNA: TGTGCCAGCAGCTTGACAGGGGGAAGAGATACGCAGTATTTT; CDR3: CASSLTGGRDTQYF
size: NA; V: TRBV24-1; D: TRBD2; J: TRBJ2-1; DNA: TGTGCCACCAGTGATTGGACTAGCGGGATCAATGAGCAGTTCTTC; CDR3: CATSDWTSGINEQFF
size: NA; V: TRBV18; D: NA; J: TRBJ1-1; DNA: TGTGCCAGCTCACCACCAGCCAAACCGGGTGAAGCTTTCTTT; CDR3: CASSPPAKPGEAFF
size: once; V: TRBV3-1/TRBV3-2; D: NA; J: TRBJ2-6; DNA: TGTGCCAGCAGCCCATGGGGGGGGGCAGGGGCCAACGTCCTGACTTTC; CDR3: CASSPWGGAGANVLTF
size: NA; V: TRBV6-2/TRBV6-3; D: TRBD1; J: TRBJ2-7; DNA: TGTGCCAGCAGTTGGACAGGGCCGGGCGAGCAGTACTTC; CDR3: CASSWTGPGEQYF
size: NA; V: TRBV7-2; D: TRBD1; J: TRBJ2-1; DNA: TGTGCCAGCAGCCGGGACAGGGTGGGGAATGAGCAGTTCTTC; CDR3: CASSRDRVGNEQFF
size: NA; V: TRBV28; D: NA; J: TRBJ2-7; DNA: TGTGCCAGCAGTTGGGTTTTTAGGGACTCAGCCTACGAGCAGTACTTC; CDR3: CASSWVFRDSAYEQYF
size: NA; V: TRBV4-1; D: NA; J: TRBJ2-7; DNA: TGCGCCAGCAGCCAAGGAGACAGGAACCTATACGAGCAGTACTTC; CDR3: CASSQGDRNLYEQYF
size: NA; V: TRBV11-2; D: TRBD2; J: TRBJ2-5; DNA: TGTGCCAGCAGCCCCGGGACTAGCGGGAGTCGGGAGACCCAGTACTTC; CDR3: CASSPGTSGSRETQYF
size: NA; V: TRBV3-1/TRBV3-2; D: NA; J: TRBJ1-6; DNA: TGTGCCAGCAGCCCACAATCCCCAGAACCCCTCCACTTT; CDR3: CASSPQSPEPLHF
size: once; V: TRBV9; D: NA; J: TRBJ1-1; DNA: TGTGCCAGCAGCGTAGATGCAGGGCCTGTTTTAGCTGAAGCTTTCTTT; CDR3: CASSVDAGPVLAEAFF
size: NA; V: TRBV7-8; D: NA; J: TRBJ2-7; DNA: TGTGCCAGCAGCTTACCCTACAGGGACGAGCAGTACTTC; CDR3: CASSLPYRDEQYF
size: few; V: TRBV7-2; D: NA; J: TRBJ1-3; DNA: TGTGCCAGCAGCTCTTCTCTCTCTGGAAACACCATATATTTT; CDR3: CASSSSLSGNTIYF
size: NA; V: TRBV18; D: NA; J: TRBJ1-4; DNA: TGTGCCAGCTCACCCCCGGACGGGGTGGCGGGTAATGAAAAACTGTTTTTT; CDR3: CASSPPDGVAGNEKLFF
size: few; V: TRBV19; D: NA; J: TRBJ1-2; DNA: TGTGCCAGTAGTATAGTGGGCGAAAACTATGGCTACACCTTC; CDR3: CASSIVGENYGYTF
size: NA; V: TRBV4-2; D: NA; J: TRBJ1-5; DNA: TGTGCCAGCAGCCAAGCAGGGACAAGCAATCAGCCCCAGCATTTT; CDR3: CASSQAGTSNQPQHF
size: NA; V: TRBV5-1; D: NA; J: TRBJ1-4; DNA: TGCGCCAGCAGCTTGGGTTTGTCCAGGGGATATGAAAAACTGTTTTTT; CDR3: CASSLGLSRGYEKLFF
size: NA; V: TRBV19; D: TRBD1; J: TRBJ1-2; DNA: TGTGCCAGTACCGGTACGACAGGGATCTATGGCTACACCTTC; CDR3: CASTGTTGIYGYTF
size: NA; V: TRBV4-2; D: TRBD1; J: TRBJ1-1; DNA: TGTGCCAGCAGAACAGGGGACATGAACACTGAAGCTTTCTTT; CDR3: CASRTGDMNTEAFF
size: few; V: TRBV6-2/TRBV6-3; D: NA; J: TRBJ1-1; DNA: TGTGCCAGCAGTTCCGAGGGCAGGAACACTGAAGCTTTCTTT; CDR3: CASSSEGRNTEAFF
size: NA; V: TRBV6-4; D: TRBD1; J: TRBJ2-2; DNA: TGTGCCAGCAGTGACAGAGGGACAGGCTTCGGGGAGCTGTTTTTT; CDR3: CASSDRGTGFGELFF
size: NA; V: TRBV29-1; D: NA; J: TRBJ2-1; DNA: TGCAGCGTTCAGGGCTACAATGAGCAGTTCTTC; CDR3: CSVQGYNEQFF
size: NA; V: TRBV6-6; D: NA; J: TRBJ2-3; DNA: TGTGCCAGCAGTTACCGTGGGACTAGCACAGATACGCAGTATTTT; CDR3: CASSYRGTSTDTQYF